The rows below give T cell receptor beta chains drawn from one sample of a study of blood T cell repertoires in COVID-19. Produced via immunoSEQ multiplex PCR; TCRdb's table is partial and in-frame only. Of approximately 150,000 clones in the sample, about 83% were seen once. Source material: peripheral blood. The source of these receptors is a woman in her 50s with active or convalescent COVID-19. Each CDR3 is given with its conserved first and last residue. The D gene is left open where the match is weak. Clone size is not always given. Where it is, it says once, few, many or a class for expanded clones.

D: TRBD2; J: TRBJ2-3; size: NA; V: TRBV27; DNA: TGTGCCAGCAGCAAAACTAGCGGAATTACAGATACGCAGTATTTT; CDR3: CASSKTSGITDTQYF
D: TRBD2; J: TRBJ2-7; size: few; V: TRBV7-8; DNA: TGTGCCAGCAGCCGCGGGAGGGTCGGCGAGCAGTACTTC; CDR3: CASSRGRVGEQYF
D: TRBD1; J: TRBJ1-5; size: NA; V: TRBV7-2; DNA: TGTGCCAGCAGCTTCGCCGGGACAGGAGATCAGCCCCAGCATTTT; CDR3: CASSFAGTGDQPQHF
D: TRBD1; J: TRBJ2-3; size: NA; V: TRBV2; DNA: TGTGCCAGCAGCGGGACAGACACAGATACGCAGTATTTT; CDR3: CASSGTDTDTQYF
D: TRBD1; J: TRBJ2-3; size: NA; V: TRBV9; DNA: TGTGCCAGCAGCCCCCGGGACAGGGGATTTAGCACAGATACGCAGTATTTT; CDR3: CASSPRDRGFSTDTQYF
D: TRBD1; J: TRBJ1-6; size: NA; V: TRBV10-3; DNA: TGTGCCATCAGAGGACAGGTTGATAATTCACCCCTCCACTTT; CDR3: CAIRGQVDNSPLHF
D: NA; J: TRBJ1-5; size: NA; V: TRBV6-1; DNA: TGTGCCAGCAGTGAAAGGGGGAATAGCAATCAGCCCCAGCATTTT; CDR3: CASSERGNSNQPQHF
D: TRBD1; J: TRBJ1-1; size: NA; V: TRBV14; DNA: TGTGCCAGCAGCCACTTGAGACAGGGGGCGACGAACACTGAAGCTTTCTTT; CDR3: CASSHLRQGATNTEAFF
D: TRBD1; J: TRBJ1-5; size: NA; V: TRBV2; DNA: TGTGCCAGCAGCGCAACCGGGACAGGGAAAGGTGCCAATCAGCCCCAGCATTTT; CDR3: CASSATGTGKGANQPQHF
D: NA; J: TRBJ1-1; size: NA; V: TRBV7-2; DNA: TGTGCCAGCAGCTTGATAACCCGGGTCCAGGAAGCTTTCTTT; CDR3: CASSLITRVQEAFF
D: NA; J: TRBJ2-1; size: NA; V: TRBV6-2/TRBV6-3; DNA: TGTGCCAGCAGTACACGCGTGGCTAGCTCCTACAATGAGCAGTTCTTC; CDR3: CASSTRVASSYNEQFF
D: NA; J: TRBJ2-2; size: NA; V: TRBV7-3; DNA: TGTGCCAGCAGGAGCACCGGGGAGCTGTTTTTT; CDR3: CASRSTGELFF
D: TRBD1; J: TRBJ1-6; size: NA; V: TRBV14; DNA: TGTGCCAGCAGATCCGGGACAGAGGGTTCACCCCTCCACTTT; CDR3: CASRSGTEGSPLHF
D: NA; J: TRBJ1-2; size: NA; V: TRBV4-1; DNA: TGCGCCAGCAGCGCCTCCCGGGGGGTGGGGGCGCTTGCCTATGGCTACACCTTC; CDR3: CASSASRGVGALAYGYTF